This passage covers 14 T cell receptor beta chains from one sample sequenced in a study of blood T cell repertoires in COVID-19. The method was immunoSEQ multiplex PCR; TCRdb's version includes in-frame clones alone and lacks a portion of them. This table holds 60,000 to 85,000 clones, about four fifths found once. The specimen sequenced was peripheral blood. The receptors were sampled from a man between 65 and 79 years old who had recovered from COVID-19.

This clone was counted a single time. The chain has TRBV7-9 and TRBJ2-1; 9 bases align to TRBD2. Per the germline V gene, CDR1 is SEHNR and CDR2 is FQNEAQ (reference sequence). The CDR3 loop spans 17 amino acids. With 6 bases clipped from V and 5 bases from J, the junction kept 14 bases outside the gene matches. Here the CDR3 DNA reads TGTGCCAGCAGTCCTGGGCGGGGGGGCCGAATCAACAATGAGCAGTTCTTC. It is translated as CASSPGRGGRINNEQFF.

CDR3 in amino acids: CASSRIAGIGTPLHF. DNA for the CDR3: TGTGCCAGCAGTCGAATCGCGGGAATTGGTACACCCCTCCACTTT. The V gene is TRBV6-5, the J gene TRBJ1-6; unclear D gene. CDR1 MNHEY and CDR2 SVGAGI come from the germline V gene. The V end lost 5 bases, the J end lost 11 bases, and 19 bases lay between the germline ends. This CDR3 has 15 residues.

V is TRBV11-2 and J is TRBJ2-7; TRBD1 matches at 10 bases. The CDR3 is made up of 17 amino acids. Trimming at V came to 3 bases and at J to 2 bases, leaving 10 bases not matched to a gene. Per germline, CDR1 SGHAT and CDR2 FQNNGV. CDR3 DNA sequence: TGTGCCAGCAGCTTGAGGACAGGGGGGGACTCTACCTACGAGCAGTACTTC. Translation gives CASSLRTGGDSTYEQYF. Full variable domain (rest looked up from reference TRBV11-2 and TRBJ2-7): EAGVAQSPRYKIIEKRQSVAFWCNPISGHATLYWYQQILGQGPKLLIQFQNNGVVDDSQLPKDRFSAERLKGVDSTLKIQPAKLEDSAVYLCASSLRTGGDSTYEQYFGPGTRLTVT.

The sample holds a few counts of this clone. This chain links TRBV19 with TRBJ2-7; D gene ambiguous. Trimming removed 4 bases from V and 6 bases from J, with 13 bases in between. Germline values: CDR1 LNHDA, CDR2 SQIVND (reference sequence). The CDR3 consists of 13 residues. DNA for the CDR3: TGTGCCAGTAGTACCGGAGTATTGGGCGAGCAGTACTTC. Translated, it gives CASSTGVLGEQYF.

This clone was counted a few times. The rearrangement uses TRBV14 and TRBJ2-1; possibly TRBD1 for D (5 bases). CDR1 and CDR2 from the germline V gene are SGHDN and FVKESK. CDR3 size: 14 residues. Trimming shortened V by 2 bases and J by 3 bases, and 8 bases separated the two germline ends. CDR3 region: CASSQSRGYNEQFF. The CDR3 nucleotides read TGTGCCAGCAGCCAATCTAGGGGCTACAATGAGCAGTTCTTC.

The rearrangement links TRBV19 to TRBJ2-2; TRBD2 matches at 10 bases. Germline V gene sequence: CDR1 LNHDA, CDR2 SQIVND (reference sequence). The CDR3 sequence is 16 residues long. V was pared by 4 bases and J by 7 bases, with 9 bases of the junction left unmatched. CDR3 in amino acids: CASSTNSGRSHGELFF. In DNA, the CDR3 is TGTGCCAGTAGTACGAATAGCGGGAGGTCCCACGGGGAGCTGTTTTTT. Using reference TRBV19 and TRBJ2-2 for the parts outside the CDR3, the full variable domain is DGGITQSPKYLFRKEGQNVTLSCEQNLNHDAMYWYRQDPGQGLRLIYYSQIVNDFQKGDIAEGYSVSREKKESFPLTVTSAQKNPTAFYLCASSTNSGRSHGELFFGEGSRLTVL.

This clone appeared a few times. This chain joins TRBV24-1 and TRBJ2-1; 11 bases are shared with TRBD2. V lost 1 base and J lost 10; bases outside the gene matches: 5. CDR1 and CDR2 from the germline V gene are KGHDR and SFDVKD. This CDR3 comprises 15 residues. The CDR3: CATSDLLAGEDEQFF. CDR3 coding DNA: TGTGCCACCAGTGATTTACTAGCGGGAGAAGACGAGCAGTTCTTC.

The CDR3 DNA reads TGTGCCTGGACTAGACCGGGACAGGGTAATGAAAAACTGTTTTTT. It yields the protein CAWTRPGQGNEKLFF. The chain has TRBV30 and TRBJ1-4, with 9 bases identical to TRBD1. J lost 4 bases, V lost 4 bases, and 7 bases had no gene match. Germline V lookup: CDR1 GTSNPN, CDR2 SVGIG (reference sequence). The CDR3 runs 15 residues.

This chain links TRBV2 with TRBJ1-2, with 8 bases that match TRBD1. The CDR3 is 18 residues long. Trimming cost V 6 bases and J 0 bases; bases outside gene matches: 15. Germline CDR1 is SNHLY and CDR2 is FYNNEI. The CDR3: CASRIFQGAQAANYGYTF. The CDR3 bases are TGTGCCAGCAGAATTTTTCAGGGGGCACAAGCGGCTAACTATGGCTACACCTTC.

This chain joins TRBV30 and TRBJ2-7, with D possibly TRBD1 on 5 matching bases. The germline CDR1 and CDR2 sequences are GTSNPN and SVGIG (reference sequence). V gave up 3 bases and J gave up 0 bases, with 12 bases separating them. The length of the CDR3 is 14 residues. CDR3 protein: CAWRGHISSYEQYF. As DNA, the CDR3 is TGTGCCTGGAGAGGACATATCAGCTCCTACGAGCAGTACTTC.

The chain has TRBV6-5 and TRBJ2-5; D gene uncertain. From germline, CDR1 is MNHEY and CDR2 SVGAGI. This CDR3 contains 14 residues. The V end lost 6 bases, the J end lost 2 bases, and 13 bases lay between the germline ends. The CDR3 loop is CASRTPTRQETQYF. CDR3 DNA sequence: TGTGCCAGCAGGACCCCGACAAGACAAGAGACCCAGTACTTC.

This clone appeared a few times. This rearrangement joins TRBV28 to TRBJ2-5, with 7 bases fitting TRBD2. V trimming: 3 bases; J trimming: 0 bases; junction bases outside the gene matches: 7. This CDR3 contains 16 residues. The germline gives CDR1 MDHEN, CDR2 SYDVKM. CDR3 nucleotides: TGTGCCAGCAGTTTGGGGGGGATGGCCAACCAAGAGACCCAGTACTTC. It specifies CASSLGGMANQETQYF. Full variable domain (missing parts from reference TRBV28 and TRBJ2-5): DVKVTQSSRYLVKRTGEKVFLECVQDMDHENMFWYRQDPGLGLRLIYFSYDVKMKEKGDIPEGYSVSREKKERFSLILESASTNQTSMYLCASSLGGMANQETQYFGPGTRLLVL.

The V and J genes are TRBV19 and TRBJ1-5, with D possibly matching TRBD1 (6 bases). Trimming removed 9 bases at V and 4 bases at J, with 16 bases between. The germline gives CDR1 LNHDA, CDR2 SQIVND (reference sequence). The length of the CDR3 is 14 residues. CDR3 residues: CASQGPNRNQPQHF. CDR3 DNA: TGTGCCAGCCAGGGGCCCAATCGGAATCAGCCCCAGCATTTT.

The rearrangement uses TRBV5-1 and TRBJ2-7, with D perhaps TRBD2 (5 bases). CDR1 is SGHRS and CDR2 is YFSETQ in the germline V gene. Trimming pared 2 bases from V and 6 bases from J, leaving 15 bases between. This CDR3 comprises 14 residues. CDR3 sequence: CASSFTRDRIEQYF. The CDR3 nucleotides are TGCGCCAGCAGCTTCACGAGGGATCGGATCGAGCAGTACTTC.